This TCR beta chain was recorded in a study of blood T cells in healthy people across ages. The V and J ends lost 7 bases and 1 base respectively, with 11 bases between them. This CDR3 is built from 14 residues. Germline V gene lookup returns CDR1 SGHRS and CDR2 YFSETQ. This clonotype was observed a handful of times. A second about 7 to 12 cycle PCR used barcoded and J-beta primers. From the 5' RACE reads, TCRdb called clonotypes with MiXCR, one entry per CDR3 protein. The sample carries roughly 720,000 distinct CDR3 sequences, roughly 50% recorded once. The sequence was collected from a man aged 80 or over in good health. Sequences were obtained from blood. The chain uses TRBV5-1 and TRBJ1-4, with D perhaps TRBD1 (5 bases). CDR3 nucleotides: TGCGCCAGCTGCACGGGGGGAACTAATGAAAAACTGTTTTTT. Amino acid sequence: CASCTGGTNEKLFF. Full variable domain (missing parts from reference TRBV5-1 and TRBJ1-4): KAGVTQTPRYLIKTRGQQVTLSCSPISGHRSVSWYQQTPGQGLQFLFEYFSETQRNKGNFPGRFSGRQFSNSRSEMNVSTLELGDSALYLCASCTGGTNEKLFFGSGTQLSVL.